This T cell receptor beta chain originates from a study of T cell responses to AZD1222 COVID-19 vaccine. Some clones are missing from TCRdb's copy, which holds only in-frame ones; the method was immunoSEQ multiplex PCR. Among fewer than 120,000 clones listed, around 90% were seen once. The CDR3 spans 17 residues. J gave up 2 bases and V 0 bases, and 10 bases lay outside the gene matches. Germline V lookup: CDR1 SGHNT, CDR2 YYREEE (reference sequence). A remark on this clone: Its antigen is not known.

Study-wide points: Seropositive status at baseline applied to only 6 or 7 AZD1222 recipients. Regions 160-218 and 743-854 held dominance among vaccine-associated CD4 TCRs, which spanned spike. Spike-specific TCR breadth and depth went up after people got two AZD1222 doses.

Specimen: peripheral blood, collected on day 0 of AZD1222 vaccination. V is TRBV5-4 and J is TRBJ2-7, with 8 bases that match TRBD2. The source is an adult in good health. The CDR3 protein is CASSLALISGITYEQYF. The CDR3 DNA is TGTGCCAGCAGCTTGGCCTTAATTAGCGGGATTACCTACGAGCAGTACTTC.